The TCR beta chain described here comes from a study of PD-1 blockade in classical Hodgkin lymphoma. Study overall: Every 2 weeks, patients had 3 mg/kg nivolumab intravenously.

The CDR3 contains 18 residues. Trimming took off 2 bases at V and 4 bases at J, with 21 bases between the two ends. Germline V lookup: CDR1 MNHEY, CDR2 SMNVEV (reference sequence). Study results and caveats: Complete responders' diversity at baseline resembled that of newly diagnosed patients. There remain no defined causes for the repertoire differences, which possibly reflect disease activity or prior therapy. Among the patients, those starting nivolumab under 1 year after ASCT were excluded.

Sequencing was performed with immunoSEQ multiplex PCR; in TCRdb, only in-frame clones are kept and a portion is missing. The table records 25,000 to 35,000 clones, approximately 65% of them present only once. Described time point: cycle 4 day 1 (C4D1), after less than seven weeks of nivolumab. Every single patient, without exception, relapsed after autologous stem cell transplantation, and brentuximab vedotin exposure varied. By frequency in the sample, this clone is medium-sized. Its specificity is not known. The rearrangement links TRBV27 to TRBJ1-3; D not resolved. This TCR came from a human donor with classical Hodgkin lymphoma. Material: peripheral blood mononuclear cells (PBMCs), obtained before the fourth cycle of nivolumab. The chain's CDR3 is CASSLRGNFHTSGNTIYF. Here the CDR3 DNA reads TGTGCCAGCAGTTTACGCGGCAACTTTCATACCTCGGGAAACACCATATATTTT.